Given below is one TCR beta chain in context. This sample was taken from a study of cytomegalovirus exposure and HLA in healthy donors. The primer mix had 60 Vbeta and 13 Jbeta primers. This table comes from immunoSEQ multiplex PCR, and its TCRdb copy is limited to in-frame clones, with some not included. The sample includes some 160,000 clones, about 84% of them seen just once. Germline V gives CDR1 MDHEN, CDR2 SYDVKM. The V gene lost 3 bases and the J gene lost 7 bases, with 6 bases spanning the gap. This CDR3 comprises 11 residues. Material for sequencing was PBMCs. The origin of this receptor is a man in his fifties in good health and CMV-seropositive. The chain has TRBV28 and TRBJ1-2; D gene uncertain. CDR3 loop: CASSFSFGYTF. CDR3 DNA: TGTGCCAGCAGTTTTAGCTTTGGCTACACCTTC.